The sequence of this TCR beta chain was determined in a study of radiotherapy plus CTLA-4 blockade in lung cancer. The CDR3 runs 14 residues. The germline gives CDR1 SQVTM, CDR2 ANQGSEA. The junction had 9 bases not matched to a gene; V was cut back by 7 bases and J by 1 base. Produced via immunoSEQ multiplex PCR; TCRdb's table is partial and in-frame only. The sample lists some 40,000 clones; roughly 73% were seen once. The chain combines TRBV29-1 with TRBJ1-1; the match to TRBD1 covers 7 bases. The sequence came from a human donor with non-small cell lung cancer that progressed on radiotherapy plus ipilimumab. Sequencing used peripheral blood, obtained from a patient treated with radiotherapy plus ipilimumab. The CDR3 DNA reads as TGCAGCGCTCAACAGGGGCCCGAGAACACTGAAGCTTTCTTT. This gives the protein CSAQQGPENTEAFF.